This T cell receptor (beta chain) emerged from a study of blood T cell repertoires in COVID-19 (dated by TCRdb to the early 2020s). About the study as a whole: Samples covering the acute and convalescent phases of COVID-19 were provided by collaborators in the United States, Italy and Spain. The sample metadata nearly always contained a de-identified subject ID, COVID-19 status, age in years and sex. The samples were drawn from the first 160 participants of the ongoing ImmuneRACE study and from about 1,200 subjects provided by 6 global collaborators. The repertoires were released in a freely available public database meant as a resource for research on the immune response to SARS-CoV-2. Where HLA class I and class II types were available, the types were taken from metadata supplied by the sample provider, not from assay-based typing. The dataset comprised deeply sampled blood TCRbeta repertoires from subjects exposed to, actively infected with, or recovered from COVID-19. The prospective study material was composed of cDNA or gDNA derived from T cells, B-cell-depleted T cells, or PBMCs. Results the study describes overall, beyond this receptor: Clinical and demographic metadata were provided uncurated, with the amount varying by source and participant.

Trimmed from V: 6 bases; trimmed from J: 5 bases; junction bases lacking a gene match: 9. Reading the germline V gene gives CDR1 SGHVS and CDR2 FQNEAQ. From its cysteine to its phenylalanine, the CDR3 spans 17 amino acids. The sequence is cut down to CDR3 DNA, 51 bases in frame from base 1. The immunoSEQ Assay, a bias-controlled multiplex PCR, was used to amplify TCRbeta CDR3 regions from genomic DNA. In the source study's methods: Within the assay, amplification of reference gene primers was used to estimate how many nucleated cells each sample contained. To quantify the absolute abundance of each unique TCRbeta CDR3 rearrangement, sequence reads were collapsed and filtered. For each sample, productive Simpson clonality was calculated as the square root of Simpson's diversity index across productive rearrangements. Sourced from immuneACCESS, this table was stored by TCRdb with only in-frame sequences that have V and J called. A share of the clones is absent; for the studies checked, an unresolved V gene accounts for under half, and the remainder has no known explanation. Clonal size and the V and J genes are those of that table, whereas D and trimming came from the DNA. The table for this sample lists around 140,000 clones; 84% of them were counted only once. Of the sample, 17% falls within the top ten clones.

Collaborating institutions collected whole blood in K2EDTA tubes following their own protocols. For TCRbeta analysis, collaborators shipped samples in one of three forms: frozen whole blood, isolated PBMCs, or DNA extracted from either of those sample types. There are a few counts of this clone. What this receptor recognizes is not known. Base qualities were left out, and no much larger clone turns up one base away. This receptor was obtained from a woman aged 80 or older with acute or convalescent COVID-19. Sequenced material: peripheral blood. The V and J genes are TRBV7-8 and TRBJ2-1, and TRBD2 matches 14 of the central bases. The CDR3 in this case is CASSSRLAGGPNNEQFF. The nucleotide sequence reads TGTGCCAGCAGTTCTCGACTAGCGGGAGGGCCTAACAATGAGCAGTTCTTC. Outside the CDR3, residues come from the reference TRBV7-8 and TRBJ2-1 proteins, so the full variable domain is: GAGVSQSPRYKVAKRGQDVALRCDPISGHVSLFWYQQALGQGPEFLTYFQNEAQLDKSGLPSDRFFAERPEGSVSTLKIQRTQQEDSAVYLCASSSRLAGGPNNEQFFGPGTRLTVL.